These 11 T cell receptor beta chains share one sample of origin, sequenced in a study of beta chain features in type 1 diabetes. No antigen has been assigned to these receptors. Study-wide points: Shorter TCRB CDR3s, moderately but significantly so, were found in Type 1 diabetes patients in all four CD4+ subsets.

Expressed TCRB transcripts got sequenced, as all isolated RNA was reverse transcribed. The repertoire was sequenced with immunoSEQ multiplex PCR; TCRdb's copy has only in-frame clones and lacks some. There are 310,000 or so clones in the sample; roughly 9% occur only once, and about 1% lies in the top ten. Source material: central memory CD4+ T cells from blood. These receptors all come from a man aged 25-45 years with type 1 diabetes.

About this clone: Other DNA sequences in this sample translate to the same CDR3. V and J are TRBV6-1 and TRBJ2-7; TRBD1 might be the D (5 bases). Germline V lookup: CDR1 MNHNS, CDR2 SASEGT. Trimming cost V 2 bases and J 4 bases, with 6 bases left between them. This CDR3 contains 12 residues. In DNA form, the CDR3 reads TGTGCCAGCAGTGAACAGGGTTACGAGCAGTACTTC. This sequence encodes CASSEQGYEQYF.

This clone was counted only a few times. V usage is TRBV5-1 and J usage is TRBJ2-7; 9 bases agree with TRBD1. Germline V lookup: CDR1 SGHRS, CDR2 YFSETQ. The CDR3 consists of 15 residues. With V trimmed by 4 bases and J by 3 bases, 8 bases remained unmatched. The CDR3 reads CASSGTGLGIYEQYF. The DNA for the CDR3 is TGCGCCAGCAGCGGGACAGGGTTGGGGATCTACGAGCAGTACTTC.

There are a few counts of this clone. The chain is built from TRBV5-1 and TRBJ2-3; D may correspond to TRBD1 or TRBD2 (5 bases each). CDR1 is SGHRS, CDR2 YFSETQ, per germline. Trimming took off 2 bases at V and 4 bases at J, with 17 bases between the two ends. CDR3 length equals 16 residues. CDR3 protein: CASSFLGEQGADTQYF. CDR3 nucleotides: TGCGCCAGCAGCTTTTTGGGAGAGCAGGGCGCAGATACGCAGTATTTT.

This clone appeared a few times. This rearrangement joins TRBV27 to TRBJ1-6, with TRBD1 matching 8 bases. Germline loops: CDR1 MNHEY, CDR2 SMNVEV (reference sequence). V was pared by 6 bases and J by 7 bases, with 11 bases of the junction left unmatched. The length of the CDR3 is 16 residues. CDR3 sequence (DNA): TGTGCCAGCAGCCCCATTACAGGGGGAGGGAATTCACCCCTCCACTTT. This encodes CASSPITGGGNSPLHF.

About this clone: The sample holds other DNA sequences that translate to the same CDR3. The CDR3 sequence is CASSAGFSSYEQYF. The CDR3 DNA reads as TGTGCCAGCAGCGCCGGCTTTAGCTCCTACGAGCAGTACTTC. This sequence joins TRBV11-2 and TRBJ2-7; D gene ambiguous. Germline CDR1 and CDR2: SGHAT and FQNNGV. The CDR3 has 14 residues. The V gene lost 5 bases and the J gene lost 0 bases, with 11 bases spanning the gap.

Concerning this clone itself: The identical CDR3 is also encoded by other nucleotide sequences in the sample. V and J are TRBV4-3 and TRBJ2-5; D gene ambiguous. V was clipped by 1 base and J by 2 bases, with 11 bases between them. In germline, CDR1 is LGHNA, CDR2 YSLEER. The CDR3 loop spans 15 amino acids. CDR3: CASSQVLVGQETQYF. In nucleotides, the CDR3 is TGCGCCAGCAGCCAAGTTTTGGTGGGGCAAGAGACCCAGTACTTC.

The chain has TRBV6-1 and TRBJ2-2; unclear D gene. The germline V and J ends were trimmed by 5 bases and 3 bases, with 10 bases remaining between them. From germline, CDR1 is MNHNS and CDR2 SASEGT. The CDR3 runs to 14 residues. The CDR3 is CASSLKRDTGELFF. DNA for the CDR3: TGTGCCAGCAGTTTGAAACGGGACACCGGGGAGCTGTTTTTT.

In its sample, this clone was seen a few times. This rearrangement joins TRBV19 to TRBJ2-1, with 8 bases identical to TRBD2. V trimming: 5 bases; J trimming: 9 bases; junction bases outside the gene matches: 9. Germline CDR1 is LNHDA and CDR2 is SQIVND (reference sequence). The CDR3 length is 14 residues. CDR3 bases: TGTGCCAGTAGTTTTTACGGGGGGGCCCCTGAGCAGTTCTTC. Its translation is CASSFYGGAPEQFF.

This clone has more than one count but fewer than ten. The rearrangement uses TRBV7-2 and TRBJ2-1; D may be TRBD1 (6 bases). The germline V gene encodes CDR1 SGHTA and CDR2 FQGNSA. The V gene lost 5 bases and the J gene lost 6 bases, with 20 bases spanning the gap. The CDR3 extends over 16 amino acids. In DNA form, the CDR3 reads TGTGCCAGCAGCCCCGGGCACAGGGTACGCAGCAATGAGCAGTTCTTC. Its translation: CASSPGHRVRSNEQFF.

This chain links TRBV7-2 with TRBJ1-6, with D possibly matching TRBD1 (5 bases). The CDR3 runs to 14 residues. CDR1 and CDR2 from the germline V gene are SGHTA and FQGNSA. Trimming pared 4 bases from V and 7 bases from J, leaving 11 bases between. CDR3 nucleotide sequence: TGTGCCAGCAGCTCCGGGACGCAGAATTCACCCCTCCACTTT. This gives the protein CASSSGTQNSPLHF.

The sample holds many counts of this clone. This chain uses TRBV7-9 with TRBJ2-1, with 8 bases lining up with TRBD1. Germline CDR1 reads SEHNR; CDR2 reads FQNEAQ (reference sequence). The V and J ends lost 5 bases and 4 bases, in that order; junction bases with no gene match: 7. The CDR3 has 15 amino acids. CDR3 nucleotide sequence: TGTGCCAGCAGCCCTGGGACAGGAGCTTACAATGAGCAGTTCTTC. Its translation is CASSPGTGAYNEQFF.